This TCR beta chain was recorded in a study of metastatic and nonmetastatic thyroid tumors. Study conclusions and caveats: Across blood and tumor, TCR beta diversity in malignant thyroid tumors was reportedly significantly higher than in benign nodules.

The CDR3 totals 17 residues. Germline-derived CDR1 and CDR2 are KGHDR and SFDVKD. V was trimmed by 4 bases and J by 2 bases, leaving 19 bases between them. This clone was counted ten times or more. What it recognizes is unknown. TCRdb re-clonotyped the PCR reads via MiXCR. Found here are over 40,000 clones, about 25% of them singletons; the top ten hold roughly 3%. Every patient underwent thyroid surgery untreated. Sequenced input: blood. The chain recombines TRBV24-1 with TRBJ2-5, with D perhaps assigned TRBD1 or TRBD2 (6 bases each). The clonotype was recovered from a male donor with papillary thyroid cancer or a benign thyroid nodule (not recorded which). Some clones in this sample may be carry-over from other donors' samples. CDR3 sequence (DNA): TGTGCCACCAGTGACGCGTTCGGGGGCGTTGGACAAGAGACCCAGTACTTC. As protein: CATSDAFGGVGQETQYF.